This is a list of T cell receptor beta chains from one sample in a study of control samples from healthy donors and cancer patients. Some clones are missing from TCRdb's copy, which holds only in-frame ones; the method was immunoSEQ multiplex PCR. The top ten hold 2.5% of the sample, which has roughly 100,000 clones, about 90% seen once. Sequencing input: blood. The receptor set was obtained from a woman younger than 30 in good health. Each CDR3 is given with its conserved first and last residue. The order of the fields is J gene, clone size, V gene, D gene, CDR3 protein, CDR3 DNA. The D gene is left open where the match is weak. Expanded clones are given a class, and other clones once, few, many or no size at all.

j_call: TRBJ1-1
clone_size: NA
v_call: TRBV5-6
d_call: NA
cdr3_aa: CASSPVRDGGGLGDTEAFF
cdr3_nt: TGTGCCAGCAGCCCCGTACGGGATGGTGGGGGGCTCGGGGACACTGAAGCTTTCTTT

j_call: TRBJ1-3
clone_size: NA
v_call: TRBV7-7
d_call: NA
cdr3_aa: CASSLGRSSGNTIYF
cdr3_nt: TGTGCTAGCAGCTTAGGTCGGAGCTCTGGAAACACCATATATTTT

j_call: TRBJ2-7
clone_size: NA
v_call: TRBV5-1
d_call: TRBD1
cdr3_aa: CASSASRDRAIAYEQYF
cdr3_nt: TGCGCCAGCAGCGCGTCTAGGGACAGAGCTATAGCCTACGAGCAGTACTTC

j_call: TRBJ2-3
clone_size: NA
v_call: TRBV7-9
d_call: NA
cdr3_aa: CASGSGSTDTQYF
cdr3_nt: TGTGCCAGCGGGAGTGGAAGTACAGATACGCAGTATTTT

j_call: TRBJ2-5
clone_size: NA
v_call: TRBV7-9
d_call: TRBD2
cdr3_aa: CASSASSGQETQYF
cdr3_nt: TGTGCCAGCAGCGCCTCTAGCGGCCAAGAGACCCAGTACTTC

j_call: TRBJ1-1
clone_size: NA
v_call: TRBV12-3/TRBV12-4
d_call: NA
cdr3_aa: CASSFLRTGGFF
cdr3_nt: TGTGCCAGCAGTTTCCTTCGGACTGGGGGGTTCTTT

j_call: TRBJ2-3
clone_size: NA
v_call: TRBV6-1
d_call: NA
cdr3_aa: CASSEVETGTQYF
cdr3_nt: TGTGCCAGCAGTGAAGTTGAGACAGGTACGCAGTATTTT

j_call: TRBJ1-2
clone_size: once
v_call: TRBV6-1
d_call: NA
cdr3_aa: CASSESRGAGDYGYTF
cdr3_nt: TGTGCCAGCAGTGAAAGTAGGGGGGCCGGGGACTATGGCTACACCTTC

j_call: TRBJ2-1
clone_size: NA
v_call: TRBV13
d_call: NA
cdr3_aa: CASSFAESSYNEQFF
cdr3_nt: TGTGCCAGCAGCTTCGCGGAGAGCTCCTACAATGAGCAGTTCTTC

j_call: TRBJ1-1
clone_size: NA
v_call: TRBV5-1
d_call: NA
cdr3_aa: CASTNLLNTEAFF
cdr3_nt: TGCGCCAGCACCAACTTATTGAACACTGAAGCTTTCTTT

j_call: TRBJ1-4
clone_size: NA
v_call: TRBV27
d_call: TRBD1
cdr3_aa: CASSLGTAGGPNEKLFF
cdr3_nt: TGTGCCAGCAGCCTCGGGACAGCCGGCGGTCCTAATGAAAAACTGTTTTTT

j_call: TRBJ2-3
clone_size: NA
v_call: TRBV21-1
d_call: NA
cdr3_aa: CAVRGTDTQYF
cdr3_nt: TGTGCCGTACGGGGGACAGATACGCAGTATTTT

j_call: TRBJ2-2
clone_size: NA
v_call: TRBV6-5
d_call: NA
cdr3_aa: CASSFRNTGELFF
cdr3_nt: TGTGCCAGCAGTTTTAGGAACACCGGGGAGCTGTTTTTT

j_call: TRBJ2-1
clone_size: NA
v_call: TRBV18
d_call: TRBD2
cdr3_aa: CASSPSSGAYNEQFF
cdr3_nt: TGTGCCAGCTCACCCTCTAGCGGGGCTTACAATGAGCAGTTCTTC

j_call: TRBJ1-1
clone_size: NA
v_call: TRBV5-1
d_call: TRBD1
cdr3_aa: CASWRDRANTEAFF
cdr3_nt: TGCGCCAGCTGGAGGGACAGGGCGAACACTGAAGCTTTCTTT

j_call: TRBJ1-1
clone_size: NA
v_call: TRBV6-6
d_call: TRBD1
cdr3_aa: CASSYPGQGSQAFF
cdr3_nt: TGTGCCAGCAGTTACCCGGGACAGGGATCGCAAGCTTTCTTT

j_call: TRBJ2-7
clone_size: NA
v_call: TRBV4-1
d_call: NA
cdr3_aa: CASSRSPGQSAYEQYF
cdr3_nt: TGCGCCAGCAGCCGGTCGCCCGGACAGTCCGCCTACGAGCAGTACTTC

j_call: TRBJ1-1
clone_size: NA
v_call: TRBV30
d_call: TRBD1
cdr3_aa: CAWRLPGTGTRTGAFF
cdr3_nt: TGTGCCTGGCGGCTACCCGGGACAGGGACGAGAACAGGGGCTTTCTTT

j_call: TRBJ2-1
clone_size: NA
v_call: TRBV6-4
d_call: NA
cdr3_aa: CASSDSSGVPNEQFF
cdr3_nt: TGTGCCAGCAGTGACTCTTCGGGAGTGCCTAATGAGCAGTTCTTC

j_call: TRBJ2-7
clone_size: NA
v_call: TRBV28
d_call: NA
cdr3_aa: CASSGMFKGGTYEQYF
cdr3_nt: TGTGCCAGCAGTGGAATGTTTAAGGGCGGAACCTACGAGCAGTACTTC

j_call: TRBJ2-7
clone_size: NA
v_call: TRBV20-1
d_call: NA
cdr3_aa: CSARGGYEQYF
cdr3_nt: TGCAGTGCCCGAGGGGGGTACGAGCAGTACTTC

j_call: TRBJ2-6
clone_size: NA
v_call: TRBV4-3
d_call: NA
cdr3_aa: CASRGSGANVLTF
cdr3_nt: TGCGCCAGCAGGGGCTCTGGGGCCAACGTCCTGACTTTC

j_call: TRBJ1-1
clone_size: NA
v_call: TRBV10-1
d_call: NA
cdr3_aa: CASSSGPNTEAFF
cdr3_nt: TGCGCCAGCTCGTCGGGCCCGAACACTGAAGCTTTCTTT

j_call: TRBJ1-5
clone_size: few
v_call: TRBV6-1
d_call: NA
cdr3_aa: CASSEETGGHQPQHF
cdr3_nt: TGTGCCAGCAGTGAAGAGACGGGGGGGCATCAGCCCCAGCATTTT